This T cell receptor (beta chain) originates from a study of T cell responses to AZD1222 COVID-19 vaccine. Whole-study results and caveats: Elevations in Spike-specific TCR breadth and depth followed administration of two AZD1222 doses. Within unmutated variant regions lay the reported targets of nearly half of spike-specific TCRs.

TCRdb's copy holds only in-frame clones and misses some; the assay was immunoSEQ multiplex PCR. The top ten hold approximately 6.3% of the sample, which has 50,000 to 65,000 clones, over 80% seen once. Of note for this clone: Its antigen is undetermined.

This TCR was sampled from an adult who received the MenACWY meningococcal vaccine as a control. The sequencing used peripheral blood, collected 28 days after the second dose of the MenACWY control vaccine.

CDR3 sequence: CASSPKNRNRANPNTGELFF. The CDR3 DNA follows: TGCGCCAGCAGTCCTAAGAATCGGAATCGAGCGAACCCGAACACCGGGGAGCTGTTTTTT. This chain uses TRBV23-1 with TRBJ2-2; D is unresolved. TRBV23-1 is filed as an ORF, its function uncertain. V lost 4 bases and J lost 0, with 24 bases in between. CDR3 size: 20 residues.